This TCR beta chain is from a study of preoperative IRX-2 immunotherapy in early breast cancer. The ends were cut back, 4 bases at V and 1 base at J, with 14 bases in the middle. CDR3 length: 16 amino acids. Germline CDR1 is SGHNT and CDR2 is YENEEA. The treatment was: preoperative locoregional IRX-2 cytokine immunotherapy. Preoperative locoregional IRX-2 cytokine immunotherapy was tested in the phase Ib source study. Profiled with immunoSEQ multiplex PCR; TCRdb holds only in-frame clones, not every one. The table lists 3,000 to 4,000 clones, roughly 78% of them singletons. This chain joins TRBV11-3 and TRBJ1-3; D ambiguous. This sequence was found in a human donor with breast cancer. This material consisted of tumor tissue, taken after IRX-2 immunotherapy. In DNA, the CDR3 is TGTGCCAGCAGCTCCCATCTGACTTCTTCTGGAAACACCATATATTTT. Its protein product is CASSSHLTSSGNTIYF. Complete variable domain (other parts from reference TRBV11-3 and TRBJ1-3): EAGVVQSPRYKIIEKKQPVAFWCNPISGHNTLYWYLQNLGQGPELLIRYENEEAVDDSQLPKDRFSAERLKGVDSTLKIQPAELGDSAVYLCASSSHLTSSGNTIYFGEGSWLTVV.